Within the sample, the clone carrying this T cell receptor (beta chain) is medium-sized. Its target is not known. This entry belongs to a study of prognosis after radiotherapy for stage I lung cancer. Whole-study results and caveats: Nobody established whether the expanded TCR clones were specific to the tumor.

This CDR3 is 17 amino acids long. V lost 2 bases, J lost 7 bases, and 13 bases stayed unmatched. CDR1 and CDR2 from the germline V gene are SGDLS and YYNGEE. Genomic DNA was the source, and TCR beta CDR3 was amplified from it by two-round multiplex PCR. Amplification in first-round PCR relied on primers specific to each TRBV and TRBJ gene. TCRdb recomputed calls from the multiplex PCR reads with MiXCR, one row per CDR3 protein. The sample lists roughly 14,000 distinct CDR3 sequences, approximately 33% occurring once. The rearrangement joins TRBV9 to TRBJ2-3; 10 bases align to TRBD1. The material was PBMCs, obtained before or after stereotactic body radiation therapy (not recorded which). This TCR was sampled from a donor over 45 with non-small cell lung cancer. The CDR3 region is CASSVAEGQGIVNTQYF. The DNA of the CDR3 is TGTGCCAGCAGCGTTGCGGAGGGACAGGGGATTGTGAATACGCAGTATTTT.